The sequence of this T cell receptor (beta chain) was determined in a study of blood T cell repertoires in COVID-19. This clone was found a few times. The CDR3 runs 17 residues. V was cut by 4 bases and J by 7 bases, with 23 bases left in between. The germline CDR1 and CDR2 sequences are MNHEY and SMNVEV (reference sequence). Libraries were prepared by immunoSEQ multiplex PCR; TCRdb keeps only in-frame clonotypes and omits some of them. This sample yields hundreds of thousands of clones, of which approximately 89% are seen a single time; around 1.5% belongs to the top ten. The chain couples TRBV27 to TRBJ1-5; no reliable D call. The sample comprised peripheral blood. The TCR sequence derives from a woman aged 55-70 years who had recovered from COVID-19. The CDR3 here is CASSYGVGDPPGQPQHF. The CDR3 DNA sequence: TGTGCCAGCAGTTATGGGGTCGGGGATCCTCCTGGGCAGCCCCAGCATTTT.